One sample yielded the 31 T cell receptor beta chains listed below, sequenced in a study of cytomegalovirus exposure and HLA in healthy donors. Clones were read by immunoSEQ multiplex PCR, and TCRdb kept only the in-frame ones, dropping some. The sample lists about 120,000 clones, more than 85% occurring once. What was sequenced was PBMCs. The receptors come from a man between 18 and 35 years old in good health and CMV-seropositive.

Only a few counts were recorded for this clone. The chain has TRBV7-6 and TRBJ2-7, with a tentative D call TRBD1 (5 bases). The V gene's germline CDR1 is SGHVS and CDR2 FNYEAQ. This CDR3 contains 13 residues. The V gene lost 5 bases and the J gene lost 3 bases, with 11 bases spanning the gap. The CDR3 loop reads CASSPGPNYEQYF. CDR3 nucleotide sequence: TGTGCCAGCAGCCCAGGGCCAAACTACGAGCAGTACTTC.

In this sample, this clone turned up once. The chain employs TRBV29-1 and TRBJ1-1, with 8 bases that match TRBD1. Per the germline V gene, CDR1 is SQVTM and CDR2 is ANQGSEA. The CDR3 runs 11 residues. With 8 bases clipped from V and 5 bases from J, the junction kept 4 bases outside the gene matches. CDR3 nucleotides: TGCAGCCCCAGACAGGGGACTGAAGCTTTCTTT. Encoded protein: CSPRQGTEAFF.

As for this clone: This is likely a read error, given that the CDR3 carries no conserved phenylalanine or tryptophan at its end. The limits of the CDR3 on the DNA are not certain, so only TCRdb's listed CDR3 is given. The chain joins TRBV6-1 to TRBJ1-1; the table's D call, TRBD1, was not checked against the DNA. The CDR3 has 13 residues if both end residues are counted. In germline, CDR1 is MNHNS, CDR2 SASEGT. CDR3 region: CASSERGDRSIGA.

The rearrangement joins TRBV7-6 to TRBJ2-3; TRBD2 matches 13 bases. Germline values: CDR1 SGHVS, CDR2 FNYEAQ. The CDR3 covers 19 residues. Germline trimming cut 5 bases from V and 2 bases from J; bases unmatched to any gene: 13. The CDR3 sequence: CASSPGLAGAILSTDTQYF. For the CDR3, the DNA is TGTGCCAGCAGCCCCGGACTAGCGGGGGCCATCCTCTCCACAGATACGCAGTATTTT.

The V and J genes are TRBV5-4 and TRBJ2-3; weak D call: TRBD1 (5 bases). V gave up 4 bases and J gave up 0 bases, with 18 bases separating them. Germline lookup yields CDR1 SGHNT and CDR2 YYREEE (reference sequence). This CDR3 contains 17 residues. The CDR3 DNA follows: TGTGCCAGCAGCCCAAGTTTTAGGGGTTATAGCACAGATACGCAGTATTTT. Protein product: CASSPSFRGYSTDTQYF. The variable domain in full, with the rest retrieved from reference TRBV5-4 and TRBJ2-3, is ETGVTQSPTHLIKTRGQQVTLRCSSQSGHNTVSWYQQALGQGPQFIFQYYREEENGRGNFPPRFSGLQFPNYSSELNVNALELDDSALYLCASSPSFRGYSTDTQYFGPGTRLTVL.

This rearrangement joins TRBV7-2 to TRBJ2-5; D is possibly TRBD2 (6 bases). The germline CDR1 and CDR2 sequences are SGHTA and FQGNSA. The CDR3 has 16 amino acids. V shed 3 bases and J shed 5 bases, with 19 bases lying between them. The CDR3 DNA follows: TGTGCCAGCAGCTTCGGGACTGGCCCTCGGAGGGAGACCCAGTACTTC. Translating gives CASSFGTGPRRETQYF.

This clone was detected once. The chain couples TRBV12-5 to TRBJ2-3; D might be TRBD1 (6 bases). V lost 7 bases to trimming and J lost 2 bases, with 13 bases between them. Germline assignment: CDR1 LGHNT and CDR2 FRNRAP. This CDR3 spans 14 amino acids. The CDR3 here is CASAWGPLTDTQYF. The CDR3 DNA is TGTGCTAGTGCGTGGGGGCCCCTCACAGATACGCAGTATTTT.

Only a few counts were recorded for this clone. V usage is TRBV5-4 and J usage is TRBJ1-1; 8 positions agree with TRBD1. The CDR3 is made up of 13 amino acids. The germline gives CDR1 SGHNT, CDR2 YYREEE (reference sequence). With 3 bases clipped from V and 6 bases from J, the junction kept 4 bases outside the gene matches. For the CDR3, the DNA is TGTGCCAGCAGCTGGACAGGGAGCGCTGAAGCTTTCTTT. This codes for CASSWTGSAEAFF.

J is TRBJ2-7 and V is TRBV5-8, with D possibly TRBD1 on 6 matching bases. There are 13 residues in the CDR3. V dropped 4 bases and J dropped 2 bases, with 10 bases sitting between them. The germline V gene encodes CDR1 SGHTS and CDR2 YDEGEE. CDR3 DNA sequence: TGTGCCAGCAGCGGACAGTGGACCTACGAGCAGTACTTC. This sequence encodes CASSGQWTYEQYF.

The gene calls are TRBV5-4 and TRBJ1-2; a weak D match, TRBD1 (6 bases). Trimming pared 3 bases from V and 6 bases from J, leaving 18 bases between. The CDR3 contains 15 residues. Germline values: CDR1 SGHNT, CDR2 YYREEE (reference sequence). The CDR3 here is CASSYQTGTRDGYTF. CDR3 coding DNA: TGTGCCAGCAGCTACCAGACGGGGACAAGGGATGGCTACACCTTC. Based on the CDR3 plus reference TRBV5-4 and TRBJ1-2, the full variable domain is ETGVTQSPTHLIKTRGQQVTLRCSSQSGHNTVSWYQQALGQGPQFIFQYYREEENGRGNFPPRFSGLQFPNYSSELNVNALELDDSALYLCASSYQTGTRDGYTFGSGTRLTVV.

This clone was seen more than once but under ten times. V gene TRBV2 combines with J gene TRBJ1-6, with D possibly matching TRBD1 (6 bases). V was shortened by 2 bases and J by 9 bases, with 17 bases between the two germline ends. CDR3 size: 16 residues. Germline values: CDR1 SNHLY, CDR2 FYNNEI. The CDR3 DNA reads TGTGCCAGCAGTGAACGTAAACGAGCCAGGGGTTCACCCCTCCACTTT. Translation: CASSERKRARGSPLHF.

This sequence joins TRBV10-2 and TRBJ1-2; D is perhaps TRBD1 (6 bases). The CDR3 length is 14 residues. V was cut by 2 bases and J by 4 bases, with 11 bases left in between. CDR1 and CDR2 (germline): WSHSY, SAAADI. DNA of the CDR3: TGCGCCAGCAGTGAGACAGGGTCCGGCTATGGCTACACCTTC. This sequence encodes CASSETGSGYGYTF.

V is TRBV19 and J is TRBJ1-3, with 10 bases identical to TRBD1. The V and J ends lost 10 bases and 4 bases, in that order; junction bases with no gene match: 4. There are 13 residues in the CDR3. In germline, CDR1 is LNHDA, CDR2 SQIVND (reference sequence). The CDR3 protein is CATRQGAGNTIYF. In DNA form, the CDR3 reads TGTGCCACCAGACAGGGGGCGGGAAACACCATATATTTT.

The J gene is TRBJ1-6, the V gene TRBV6-5; D perhaps matches TRBD1 (5 bases). Germline V gene data show CDR1 as MNHEY and CDR2 as SVGAGI. Between the trimmed V and J ends, which lost 7 bases and 7 bases, there was a span of 17 bases. CDR3 length equals 15 residues. The CDR3 loop reads CASIRGNGPNSPLHF. The CDR3 region has the DNA TGTGCCAGCATAAGGGGAAATGGCCCCAATTCACCCCTCCACTTT.

The gene calls are TRBV4-2 and TRBJ2-7; tentative D call: TRBD1 (5 bases). The germline CDR1 and CDR2 sequences are LGHNA and YNFKEQ. Trimming cost V 0 bases and J 4 bases, with 10 bases left between them. There are 14 residues in the CDR3. The CDR3 sequence is CASSQDGSGYEQYF. CDR3 nucleotide sequence: TGTGCCAGCAGCCAAGATGGCTCAGGGTACGAGCAGTACTTC.

The rearrangement links TRBV5-4 to TRBJ2-3, with 9 bases matching TRBD1. This CDR3 has 16 residues. V trimming: 6 bases; J trimming: 3 bases; junction bases outside the gene matches: 11. Germline V gene sequence: CDR1 SGHNT, CDR2 YYREEE (reference sequence). For the CDR3, the DNA is TGTGCCAGCACCCACCGGGACAGGGATGCGACAGATACGCAGTATTTT. Residues: CASTHRDRDATDTQYF.

The gene calls are TRBV5-6 and TRBJ2-1, with TRBD2 matching over 8 bases. The CDR3 contains 16 residues. Germline trimming cut 4 bases from V and 0 bases from J; bases unmatched to any gene: 6. Germline V gene sequence: CDR1 SGHDT, CDR2 YYEEEE. The CDR3 nucleotides are TGTGCCAGCAGCCCCACTGGACTAGCCTCCTACAATGAGCAGTTCTTC. Its translation is CASSPTGLASYNEQFF. Complete variable domain (other parts from reference TRBV5-6 and TRBJ2-1): DAGVTQSPTHLIKTRGQQVTLRCSPKSGHDTVSWYQQALGQGPQFIFQYYEEEERQRGNFPDRFSGHQFPNYSSELNVNALLLGDSALYLCASSPTGLASYNEQFFGPGTRLTVL.

To note about this clone: Other DNA sequences in the same sample also yield this CDR3. This chain connects TRBV30 to TRBJ1-4; D perhaps matches TRBD1 (5 bases). V lost 0 bases and J 8 bases, leaving 7 bases between the germline ends. CDR3 length: 12 amino acids. Germline CDR1 GTSNPN, CDR2 SVGIG (reference sequence). For the CDR3, the DNA is TGTGCCTGGAGTGTAAGGGGAGAAAAACTGTTTTTT. Encoded protein: CAWSVRGEKLFF.

This sequence joins TRBV6-1 and TRBJ1-3; D unresolved. Germline assignment: CDR1 MNHNS and CDR2 SASEGT. The CDR3 consists of 13 residues. V was clipped by 4 bases and J by 0 bases, with 4 bases between them. CDR3 sequence reads: CASSAGSGNTIYF. The CDR3 DNA follows: TGTGCCAGCAGTGCCGGCTCTGGAAACACCATATATTTT.

CDR3 sequence reads: CASSRTGQGGGTEAFF. The CDR3 bases are TGTGCCAGCAGCAGAACCGGACAGGGGGGCGGCACTGAAGCTTTCTTT. This chain joins TRBV5-4 and TRBJ1-1; 10 bases line up with TRBD1. This CDR3 is 16 amino acids long. Germline lookup yields CDR1 SGHNT and CDR2 YYREEE (reference sequence). Trimming at V came to 4 bases and at J to 4 bases, leaving 10 bases not matched to a gene.

The chain recombines TRBV27 with TRBJ1-2; weak D call: TRBD1 (5 bases). The CDR3 runs 13 residues. Germline V gene lookup returns CDR1 MNHEY and CDR2 SMNVEV (reference sequence). V shed 2 bases and J shed 8 bases, with 12 bases lying between them. CDR3 nucleotide sequence: TGTGCCAGCAGTTTAGGGGGGAGGAAGGGCTACACCTTC. Amino acids: CASSLGGRKGYTF.

Only one count was recorded for this clone. The chain is built from TRBV7-8 and TRBJ1-1; tentative D call: TRBD1 (6 bases). From germline, CDR1 is SGHVS and CDR2 FQNEAQ. This CDR3 spans 15 amino acids. The germline V and J ends were trimmed by 3 bases and 5 bases, with 16 bases remaining between them. DNA for the CDR3: TGTGCCAGCAGCTTGAGCCCAGGGGTGGGGACTGAAGCTTTCTTT. Its protein is CASSLSPGVGTEAFF.

The chain links TRBV27 to TRBJ2-1; possible D gene TRBD2, 5 bases. The CDR3 loop spans 17 amino acids. V lost 0 bases to trimming and J lost 9 bases, with 21 bases between them. The germline V gene has CDR1 MNHEY and CDR2 SMNVEV (reference sequence). DNA for the CDR3: TGTGCCAGCAGTTTATCGCGAGGAGACTATCTTCGGTCTGAGCAGTTCTTC. It encodes CASSLSRGDYLRSEQFF.

V is TRBV27 and J is TRBJ2-7; 8 nucleotides line up with TRBD2. Trimming cost V 5 bases and J 3 bases; bases outside gene matches: 12. Per the germline V gene, CDR1 is MNHEY and CDR2 is SMNVEV (reference sequence). The CDR3 spans 16 residues. Here the CDR3 reads CASSPLSGGNYYEQYF. The CDR3 DNA reads as TGTGCCAGCAGTCCCCTAAGCGGGGGCAACTACTACGAGCAGTACTTC.

This rearrangement joins TRBV11-2 to TRBJ2-7; no firm D call. The CDR3 sequence is 13 residues long. Germline V gives CDR1 SGHAT, CDR2 FQNNGV. Trimming removed 3 bases at V and 2 bases at J, with 8 bases between. In DNA form, the CDR3 reads TGTGCCAGCAGCTTGGGCAAACCCTACGAGCAGTACTTC. This encodes CASSLGKPYEQYF.

The V gene is TRBV19, the J gene TRBJ1-1; D is perhaps TRBD1 (5 bases). This CDR3 contains 15 residues. Germline CDR1 and CDR2: LNHDA and SQIVND (reference sequence). V lost 3 bases, J lost 1 base, and 12 bases lay in between. CDR3 sequence (DNA): TGTGCCAGTAGTATGGGCGGACAACGGAACACTGAAGCTTTCTTT. Protein product: CASSMGGQRNTEAFF.

This clone was detected only a few times. This chain connects TRBV7-9 to TRBJ1-2; TRBD1 agrees at 9 bases. The V gene's germline CDR1 is SEHNR and CDR2 FQNEAQ (reference sequence). This CDR3 has 16 residues. With V trimmed by 2 bases and J by 3 bases, 7 bases remained unmatched. CDR3 in amino acids: CASSLPKGQGYYGYTF. In DNA form, the CDR3 reads TGTGCCAGCAGCTTACCGAAAGGACAGGGGTACTATGGCTACACCTTC.

V usage is TRBV6-1 and J usage is TRBJ2-7; 7 positions match TRBD1. The CDR3 has 12 amino acids. V lost 5 bases and J lost 4; bases outside the gene matches: 2. Germline loops: CDR1 MNHNS, CDR2 SASEGT. CDR3 sequence (DNA): TGTGCCAGCAGTACACAGGGGTACGAGCAGTACTTC. Residues: CASSTQGYEQYF.

In its sample, this clone was seen a few times. The gene calls are TRBV2 and TRBJ1-6, with TRBD1 matching 8 bases. The junction had 4 bases not matched to a gene; V was cut back by 1 base and J by 5 bases. Germline V gene sequence: CDR1 SNHLY, CDR2 FYNNEI. The CDR3 loop spans 16 amino acids. The CDR3 here is CASSEEGTGNNSPLHF. The CDR3 DNA reads as TGTGCCAGCAGTGAAGAGGGGACAGGTAATAATTCACCCCTCCACTTT.

This chain joins TRBV6-5 and TRBJ2-3, with D perhaps TRBD2 (6 bases). CDR3 length: 15 amino acids. The germline V gene encodes CDR1 MNHEY and CDR2 SVGAGI. Deletions cut 6 bases from V and 0 bases from J, with 13 bases between. The DNA for the CDR3 is TGTGCCAGCAGCCAGTTCGGGACTAGCACAGATACGCAGTATTTT. This sequence encodes CASSQFGTSTDTQYF.

This clone was observed a handful of times. The V and J genes are TRBV19 and TRBJ1-2; 7 bases fit TRBD1. The germline V gene has CDR1 LNHDA and CDR2 SQIVND (reference sequence). The V gene end was trimmed by 5 bases and the J gene end by 4 bases; junction bases not matched to a gene: 1. The CDR3 consists of 12 residues. The CDR3: CASSPGGYGYTF. The CDR3 DNA reads as TGTGCCAGTAGTCCAGGGGGCTATGGCTACACCTTC.